These 28 T cell receptor beta chains originate from one sample sequenced in a study of beta chain features in type 1 diabetes (dated by TCRdb to between 2018 and 2020). Antigens of these TCRs are unknown. Study-wide conclusions, independent of this receptor: A moderate but significant shortening of TCRB CDR3 length was observed in type 1 diabetes patients in all four CD4+ subsets.

Library preparation employed the immunoSEQ multiplex PCR assay. The entire amount of isolated RNA was reverse transcribed using the High Capacity cDNA Reverse Transcription Kit, so the sequenced TCRB transcripts were expressed ones. In its TCRdb copy, this immuneACCESS table keeps in-frame sequences only and misses some clones. Where compared with another copy, unresolved V genes explain less than half of these, and the others have no known cause. This sample has 120,000 or so clones in its table, and roughly 17% of those were observed once. The ten largest clones capture 2.6% of the sample. Sequencing was carried out using central memory CD4+ T cells from blood. The receptor source for this set is a man between 18 and 29 years old with type 1 diabetes.

In its sample, this clone was seen many times. The V call is TRBV7-2, the J call TRBJ2-7; 9 bases line up with TRBD2. CDR1 and CDR2 (germline): SGHTA, FQGNSA. Trimming took 4 bases from V and 2 from J; bases not matched to a gene: 12. The CDR3 covers 17 residues. CDR3 in DNA: TGTGCCAGCAGCTCCTCCCTCGGGGCGGGGGGGACCTACGAGCAGTACTTC. This sequence encodes CASSSSLGAGGTYEQYF.

This clone has a handful of counts. The chain links TRBV30 to TRBJ2-3; 8 bases align to TRBD2. J gave up 2 bases and V 0 bases, and 4 bases lay outside the gene matches. The CDR3 runs to 15 residues. Germline loops: CDR1 GTSNPN, CDR2 SVGIG (reference sequence). The CDR3 reads CAWSVGGGHTDTQYF. CDR3 sequence (DNA): TGTGCCTGGAGTGTGGGCGGGGGGCACACAGATACGCAGTATTTT.

The V and J genes are TRBV6-1 and TRBJ2-7, with D possibly being TRBD1 (5 bases). The CDR3 length is 13 residues. Germline loops: CDR1 MNHNS, CDR2 SASEGT. V lost 8 bases to trimming and J lost 4 bases, with 15 bases between them. For the CDR3, the DNA is TGTGCCAGCCGACGCCAGGGATCGTACGAGCAGTACTTC. The encoded protein is CASRRQGSYEQYF.

There are a few counts of this clone. CDR3 coding DNA: TGTGCCAGCAGCAAATGGGCGGCGGTAACCTACGAGCAGTACTTC. Its protein product is CASSKWAAVTYEQYF. V gene TRBV21-1 combines with J gene TRBJ2-7. TRBV21-1 corresponds to a pseudogene. This CDR3 region has 15 residues.

The chain links TRBV5-1 to TRBJ2-1; 9 bases are a match to TRBD1. The CDR3 has 16 residues. Germline V lookup: CDR1 SGHRS, CDR2 YFSETQ. The ends lost 2 bases at V and 4 bases at J; junction bases unmatched: 7. CDR3 protein: CASSFSPGTGYNEQFF. The CDR3 DNA is TGCGCCAGCAGCTTTAGCCCCGGGACAGGGTACAATGAGCAGTTCTTC.

The sample holds a few counts of this clone. The chain has TRBV25-1 and TRBJ2-5; D is undetermined. The CDR3 loop spans 14 amino acids. Germline-derived CDR1 and CDR2 are MGHDK and SYGVNS. Trimming pared 4 bases from V and 1 base from J, leaving 10 bases between. This CDR3 is CASSGVWSQETQYF. The CDR3 bases are TGTGCCAGCAGTGGGGTTTGGTCCCAAGAGACCCAGTACTTC.

Only a few counts were recorded for this clone. V usage is TRBV4-3 and J usage is TRBJ2-7; D unresolved. With 0 bases removed from V and 2 bases from J, the gap between germline ends came to 8 bases. The length of the CDR3 is 14 residues. Germline loops: CDR1 LGHNA, CDR2 YSLEER. DNA of the CDR3: TGCGCCAGCAGCCAAGACGCCAGCACCTACGAGCAGTACTTC. This gives the protein CASSQDASTYEQYF.

Of note for this clone: The sample carries other DNA sequences with the same CDR3. V and J are TRBV5-1 and TRBJ2-3; 10 bases fit TRBD2. CDR3 size: 15 residues. Trimming removed 0 bases from V and 3 bases from J; junction bases left unmatched: 1. CDR1 is SGHRS, CDR2 YFSETQ, per germline. CDR3 amino acids: CASSLGLAGTDTQYF. CDR3 nucleotide sequence: TGCGCCAGCAGCTTGGGACTAGCGGGTACAGATACGCAGTATTTT. Full variable domain (remainder filled in from reference TRBV5-1 and TRBJ2-3): KAGVTQTPRYLIKTRGQQVTLSCSPISGHRSVSWYQQTPGQGLQFLFEYFSETQRNKGNFPGRFSGRQFSNSRSEMNVSTLELGDSALYLCASSLGLAGTDTQYFGPGTRLTVL.

This clone was picked up a small number of times. A much larger clone sits a single nucleotide away, making a read error possible. The sample contains more than one DNA sequence encoding this CDR3. The chain employs TRBV7-9 and TRBJ2-3, with a weak D call TRBD1 (5 bases). V lost 3 bases and J lost 1, with 8 bases in between. Germline CDR1 reads SEHNR; CDR2 reads FQNEAQ (reference sequence). This CDR3 has 14 amino acids. DNA of the CDR3: TGTGCCAGCAGCTTGGGGCAGGGCACAGATACGCAGTATTTT. Amino acid sequence: CASSLGQGTDTQYF.

This clone was detected a few times. With only one base between it and a far larger clone, this is likely a read error. Other nucleotide sequences in the sample specify the same CDR3. The V and J genes are TRBV30 and TRBJ2-1, with no clear D. The ends were cut back, 3 bases at V and 3 bases at J, with 9 bases in the middle. The germline V gene has CDR1 GTSNPN and CDR2 SVGIG (reference sequence). The CDR3 contains 13 residues. The CDR3 is CAWSVTHYNEQFF. CDR3 sequence (DNA): TGTGCCTGGAGCGTGACTCACTACAATGAGCAGTTCTTC. Looking up the rest from reference TRBV30 and TRBJ2-1 gives the full variable domain: SQTIHQWPATLVQPVGSPLSLECTVEGTSNPNLYWYRQAAGRGLQLLFYSVGIGQISSEVPQNLSASRPQDRQFILSSKKLLLSDSGFYLCAWSVTHYNEQFFGPGTRLTVL.

This clone was seen at least ten times. Other nucleotide sequences from this sample produce the same CDR3. The chain carries TRBV10-3 and TRBJ2-5; D is possibly TRBD1 (5 bases). CDR3 size: 12 residues. CDR1 and CDR2 from the germline V gene are ENHRY and SYGVKD. V lost 3 bases and J lost 3, with 5 bases in between. The CDR3 region has the DNA TGTGCCATCAGTGACAGGGAAGAGACCCAGTACTTC. Translation gives CAISDREETQYF.

A note on this clone: Other DNA sequences of this sample code for an identical CDR3. V and J are TRBV30 and TRBJ1-1; D remains ambiguous. The CDR3 loop spans 11 amino acids. Germline-derived CDR1 and CDR2 are GTSNPN and SVGIG (reference sequence). V dropped 8 bases and J dropped 4 bases, with 11 bases sitting between them. The CDR3 DNA sequence: TGTGCCCTCTCCCGGGGCACTGAAGCTTTCTTT. Protein sequence: CALSRGTEAFF.

In regard to this clone: This could be a read error, since a much larger clone is one nucleotide away. V usage is TRBV5-4 and J usage is TRBJ1-1, with D maybe TRBD1 (5 bases). V lost 6 bases and J 5 bases, leaving 14 bases between the germline ends. Germline assignment: CDR1 SGHNT and CDR2 YYREEE (reference sequence). The CDR3 sequence is 13 residues long. DNA of the CDR3: TGTGCCAGCATCCCCTACGGGGCAACTGAAGCTTTCTTT. This codes for CASIPYGATEAFF.

The chain employs TRBV11-2 and TRBJ1-3; D may be TRBD1 (5 bases). The V end was cut by 4 bases, the J end by 2 bases, with 12 bases between. The CDR3 has 15 amino acids. CDR1 and CDR2 (germline): SGHAT, FQNNGV. The CDR3 bases are TGTGCCAGCAGCTCTCCGGGACTCACTGGAAACACCATATATTTT. Amino acid sequence: CASSSPGLTGNTIYF. Using reference TRBV11-2 and TRBJ1-3 for the parts outside the CDR3, the full variable domain is EAGVAQSPRYKIIEKRQSVAFWCNPISGHATLYWYQQILGQGPKLLIQFQNNGVVDDSQLPKDRFSAERLKGVDSTLKIQPAKLEDSAVYLCASSSPGLTGNTIYFGEGSWLTVV.

This clone has a handful of counts. The CDR3 sequence is CASSQSIDRRLFEAFF. The CDR3 DNA is TGCGCCAGCAGTCAATCGATCGACAGGCGACTATTTGAAGCTTTCTTT. The genes are TRBV23-1 and TRBJ1-1; maybe TRBD1 (6 bases). TRBV23-1 has ORF status, its function being uncertain. V was trimmed by 0 bases and J by 7 bases, leaving 18 bases between them. This CDR3 has 16 amino acids.

This clone was observed a handful of times. This chain links TRBV5-1 with TRBJ2-5; D uncertain. CDR1 is SGHRS and CDR2 is YFSETQ in the germline V gene. Deletions cut 1 base from V and 2 bases from J, with 9 bases between. The CDR3 is 14 residues long. CDR3 region: CASSLTQRQETQYF. CDR3 nucleotides: TGCGCCAGCAGCTTGACCCAGCGACAAGAGACCCAGTACTTC.

V is TRBV11-2 and J is TRBJ2-7; the D call may be TRBD1 or TRBD2 (6 bases each). The V gene's germline CDR1 is SGHAT and CDR2 FQNNGV. The CDR3 is 12 residues long. Trimming removed 8 bases from V and 6 bases from J, with 14 bases in between. Written as DNA, the CDR3 is TGTGCCAGCTGTCCTGGGGGGCGCGAGCAGTACTTC. It yields the protein CASCPGGREQYF.

This clone has ten or more counts. CDR3 in amino acids: CASSPRLGGRQNIQYF. Written as DNA, the CDR3 is TGTGCCAGCTCACCTCGACTGGGCGGGAGGCAAAACATTCAGTACTTC. This chain links TRBV18 with TRBJ2-4; 8 bases are shared with TRBD2. This CDR3 has 16 residues. The trim removed 3 bases at V and 5 bases at J, leaving 9 bases unmatched. Germline V gene lookup returns CDR1 KGHSH and CDR2 LQKENI.

This chain links TRBV2 with TRBJ2-6; D gene ambiguous. The CDR3 is 15 amino acids. V was cut by 3 bases and J by 4 bases, with 10 bases left in between. Germline CDR1 SNHLY, CDR2 FYNNEI. The CDR3 loop reads CASSEMGSGANVLTF. Here the CDR3 DNA reads TGTGCCAGCAGTGAGATGGGGTCCGGGGCCAACGTCCTGACTTTC. The complete variable domain, with remaining parts taken from reference TRBV2 and TRBJ2-6, reads EPEVTQTPSHQVTQMGQEVILRCVPISNHLYFYWYRQILGQKVEFLVSFYNNEISEKSEIFDDQFSVERPDGSNFTLKIRSTKLEDSAMYFCASSEMGSGANVLTFGAGSRLTVL.

This clone showed up just a few times. Other DNA sequences in this sample translate to the same CDR3. This chain links TRBV6-5 with TRBJ2-3; either TRBD1 or TRBD2 may supply D (6 bases each). The V end lost 4 bases, the J end lost 1 base, and 9 bases lay between the germline ends. The CDR3 contains 14 residues. Per the germline V gene, CDR1 is MNHEY and CDR2 is SVGAGI. The DNA for the CDR3 is TGTGCCAGCAGTTTGAGGGGGGGCACAGATACGCAGTATTTT. Translating gives CASSLRGGTDTQYF.

This clone was detected a few times. V is TRBV27 and J is TRBJ2-7; 10 bases match TRBD2. This CDR3 region has 14 residues. With V trimmed by 5 bases and J by 2 bases, 3 bases remained unmatched. Germline CDR1 reads MNHEY; CDR2 reads SMNVEV (reference sequence). CDR3 bases: TGTGCCAGCAGTAGTACTAGCGGGACCTACGAGCAGTACTTC. It encodes CASSSTSGTYEQYF.

This clone has more than one count but fewer than ten. The chain joins TRBV28 to TRBJ2-1; 11 bases agree with TRBD2. There are 15 residues in the CDR3. In germline, CDR1 is MDHEN, CDR2 SYDVKM. The V gene end was trimmed by 6 bases and the J gene end by 6 bases; junction bases not matched to a gene: 7. Here the CDR3 reads CASRKLAGVVNEQFF. Written as DNA, the CDR3 is TGTGCCAGCAGGAAACTAGCGGGGGTTGTCAATGAGCAGTTCTTC.

In this sample, this clone turned up a few times. The chain recombines TRBV30 with TRBJ1-2; perhaps TRBD1 as D (5 bases). There are 14 residues in the CDR3. CDR1 is GTSNPN, CDR2 SVGIG, per germline (reference sequence). V was shortened by 0 bases and J by 8 bases, with 16 bases between the two germline ends. DNA of the CDR3: TGTGCCTGGAGTGTCCCGGGGGGATCCGGGGGCTACACCTTC. The encoded protein is CAWSVPGGSGGYTF.

In its sample, this clone was seen a few times. The genes are TRBV4-1 and TRBJ1-1; a possible D gene is TRBD1 (5 bases). Trimming shortened V by 1 base and J by 7 bases, and 13 bases separated the two germline ends. The CDR3 contains 14 residues. Germline CDR1 MGHRA, CDR2 YSYEKL. The CDR3 DNA reads TGCGCCAGCAGCCAAGCCTGGGGGGTGGATGAAGCTTTCTTT. Protein sequence: CASSQAWGVDEAFF.

This chain connects TRBV7-9 to TRBJ1-2, with D unresolved. CDR3 length equals 15 residues. CDR1 SEHNR and CDR2 FQNEAQ come from the germline V gene (reference sequence). V shed 3 bases and J shed 0 bases, with 11 bases lying between them. CDR3 bases: TGTGCCAGCAGCTTTGAAGTACGAGCTAACTATGGCTACACCTTC. This sequence encodes CASSFEVRANYGYTF.

This clone has a handful of counts. J is TRBJ2-7 and V is TRBV28, with TRBD1 as a possible D gene (5 bases). The CDR3 length is 11 residues. Germline CDR1 and CDR2: MDHEN and SYDVKM. Trimming removed 6 bases at V and 5 bases at J, with 8 bases between. The DNA of the CDR3 is TGTGCCAGCAGCCGACAGCACGAGCAGTACTTC. Encoded protein: CASSRQHEQYF.

The chain carries TRBV18 and TRBJ2-7; tentative D call: TRBD2 (5 bases). The CDR3 is 16 residues long. Trimming pared 4 bases from V and 3 bases from J, leaving 19 bases between. CDR1 and CDR2 from the germline V gene are KGHSH and LQKENI. This CDR3 reads CASSQQIGGKGYEQYF. As DNA, the CDR3 is TGTGCCAGCTCACAACAAATCGGAGGAAAGGGCTACGAGCAGTACTTC. Using reference TRBV18 and TRBJ2-7 for the parts outside the CDR3, the full variable domain is NAGVMQNPRHLVRRRGQEARLRCSPMKGHSHVYWYRQLPEEGLKFMVYLQKENIIDESGMPKERFSAEFPKEGPSILRIQQVVRGDSAAYFCASSQQIGGKGYEQYFGPGTRLTVT.

Many counts were recorded for this clone. CDR3 coding DNA: TGTGCCAGCAGTTTACCCCCGAGTGGGGGGGGACCCCAAGAGACCCAGTACTTC. Amino acids: CASSLPPSGGGPQETQYF. V is TRBV27 and J is TRBJ2-5, with 7 bases identical to TRBD2. After removal of 2 bases from V and 1 base from J, the junction contained 13 bases not matched to a gene. CDR3 length: 18 residues. CDR1 is MNHEY, CDR2 SMNVEV, per germline (reference sequence).